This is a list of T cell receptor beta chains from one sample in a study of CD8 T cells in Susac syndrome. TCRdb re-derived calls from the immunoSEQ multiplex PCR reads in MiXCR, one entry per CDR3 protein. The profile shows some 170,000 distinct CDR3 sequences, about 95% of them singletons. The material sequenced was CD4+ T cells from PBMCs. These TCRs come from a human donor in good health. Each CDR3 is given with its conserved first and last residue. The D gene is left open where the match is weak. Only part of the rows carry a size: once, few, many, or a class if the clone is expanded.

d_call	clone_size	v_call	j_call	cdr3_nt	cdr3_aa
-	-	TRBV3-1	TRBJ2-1	TGTGCCAGCAGCCAAGTGGCGATTTCCCACAATGAGCAGTTCTTC	CASSQVAISHNEQFF
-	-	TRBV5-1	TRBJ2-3	TGCGCCAGCAGCTGGAGGAGAGATACGCAGTATTTT	CASSWRRDTQYF
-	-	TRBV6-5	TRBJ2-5	TGTGCCAGCAGCCCCACGACAGGAAGAGAGACCCAGTACTTC	CASSPTTGRETQYF
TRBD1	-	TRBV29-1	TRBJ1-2	TGCAGCGTGGGACAGGACTATGACTACACCTTC	CSVGQDYDYTF
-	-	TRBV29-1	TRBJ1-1	TGCAGCGTTGGCTGGTCCACCGAAGCTTTCTTT	CSVGWSTEAFF
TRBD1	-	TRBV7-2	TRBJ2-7	TGTGCCAGCAGCTTAGGACAGGGGAAGCACTACGAGCAGTACTTC	CASSLGQGKHYEQYF
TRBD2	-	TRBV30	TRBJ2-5	TGTGCCTGGAGGGCAGGGACTAGGGGGGAGACCCAGTACTTC	CAWRAGTRGETQYF
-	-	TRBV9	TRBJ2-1	TGTGCCAGCAGCGTAGAAGGTGCAAGGAATGAGCAGTTCTTC	CASSVEGARNEQFF
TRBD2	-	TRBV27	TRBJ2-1	TGTGCCAGCAAAACTAGCGGAATAAGCTCCTACAATGAGCAGTTCTTC	CASKTSGISSYNEQFF
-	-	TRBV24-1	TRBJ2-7	TGTGCCACCAGTTCCGGAGGGGGCGCGTACGAGCAGTACTTC	CATSSGGGAYEQYF
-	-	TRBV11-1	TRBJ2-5	TGTGCCAGCAGCTTAGTCCGCGCGAGAGAGACCCAGTACTTC	CASSLVRARETQYF
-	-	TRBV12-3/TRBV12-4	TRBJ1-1	TGTGCCAGCAGTTTGATGCCTGAAGCTTTCTTT	CASSLMPEAFF
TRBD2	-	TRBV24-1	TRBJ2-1	TGTGCCACCAGTGATCCCGTAGCGGGGGGCAATGAGCAGTTCTTC	CATSDPVAGGNEQFF
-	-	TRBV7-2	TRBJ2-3	TGTGCCAGCAGAACCAACAGGGGCACAGATACGCAGTATTTT	CASRTNRGTDTQYF
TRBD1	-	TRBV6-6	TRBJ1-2	TGTGCCAGCAGGGGACAGGGGGAGACCTATGGCTACACCTTC	CASRGQGETYGYTF
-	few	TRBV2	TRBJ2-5	TGTGCCAGCAGTGACGGAGTGCAGGGAGAGACCCAGTACTTC	CASSDGVQGETQYF
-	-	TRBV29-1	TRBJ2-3	TGCAGCGTTGAAAAAACAGACACTAGCACAGATACGCAGTATTTT	CSVEKTDTSTDTQYF
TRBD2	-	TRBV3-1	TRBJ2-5	TGTGCCAGCAGCCAAGATAGTCTAGCGGGAGTCCAGACCCAGTACTTC	CASSQDSLAGVQTQYF
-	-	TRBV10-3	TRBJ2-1	TGTGCCATCAGTGAGGGAGGGACTAGAGGGGGCCTCAATGAGCAGTTCTTC	CAISEGGTRGGLNEQFF
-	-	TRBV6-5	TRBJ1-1	TGTGCCAGCAGTTACTGGGGGAACACTGAAGCTTTCTTT	CASSYWGNTEAFF
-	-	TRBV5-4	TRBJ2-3	TGTGCCAGCAGCCTGGGAAACCCAGATACGCAGTATTTT	CASSLGNPDTQYF
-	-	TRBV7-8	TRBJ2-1	TGTGCCAGCAGCCTCTTAGCCCTCCACGGTGAGCAGTTCTTC	CASSLLALHGEQFF
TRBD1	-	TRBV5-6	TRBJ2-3	TGTGCCAGCAGCACCGGGACAGGGAGGGGAGATACGCAGTATTTT	CASSTGTGRGDTQYF
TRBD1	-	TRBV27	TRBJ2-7	TGTGCCAGCAGTAACAGGGGGCTTACCTACGAGCAGTACTTC	CASSNRGLTYEQYF
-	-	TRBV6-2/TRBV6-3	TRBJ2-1	TGTGCCAGCAGTTTTGCTGGCAATGAGCAGTTCTTC	CASSFAGNEQFF
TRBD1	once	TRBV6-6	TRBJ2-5	TGTGCCAGCAATTACGGGGACAGACAAGAGACCCAGTACTTC	CASNYGDRQETQYF
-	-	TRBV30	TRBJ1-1	TGTGCCTGGGGCGGCCCGGTACAGGGGAACACTGAAGCTTTCTTT	CAWGGPVQGNTEAFF
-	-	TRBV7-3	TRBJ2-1	TGTGCCAGCAGTTCCCCGGGGCCATACAATGAGCAGTTCTTC	CASSSPGPYNEQFF
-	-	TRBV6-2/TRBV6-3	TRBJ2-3	TGTGCCAGCAGTGTGAACAGCCCCGGTACGCAGTATTTT	CASSVNSPGTQYF
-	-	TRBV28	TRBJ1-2	TGTGCCAGCAGACTCGGACGGCAGCTTGGCTACACCTTC	CASRLGRQLGYTF
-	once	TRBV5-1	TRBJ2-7	TGCGCCAGCAGCTTGGGGGCAGACCCAACTCTCTACGAGCAGTACTTC	CASSLGADPTLYEQYF
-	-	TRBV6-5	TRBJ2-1	TGTGCCAGCAGTCGGGACGCTAACAATGAGCAGTTCTTC	CASSRDANNEQFF
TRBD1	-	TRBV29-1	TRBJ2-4	TGCAGCGTTGTGAGGGGGCAGAACATTCAGTACTTC	CSVVRGQNIQYF
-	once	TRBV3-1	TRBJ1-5	TGTGCCAGCAGCCAATCAGATCAGCCCCAGCATTTT	CASSQSDQPQHF
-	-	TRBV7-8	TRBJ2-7	TGTGCCAGCAGCTTTAACAGGGACGGGGAGCAGTACTTC	CASSFNRDGEQYF
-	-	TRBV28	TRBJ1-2	TGTGCCAGCAGTTTATGGGACGGGATAAACTATGGCTACACCTTC	CASSLWDGINYGYTF
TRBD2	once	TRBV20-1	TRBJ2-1	TGCAGTGCTAGAACCGGACAGGGGGGACTAGCGGGAGTTTTTGGCAATGAGCAGTTCTTC	CSARTGQGGLAGVFGNEQFF
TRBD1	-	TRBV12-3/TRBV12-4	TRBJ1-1	TGTGCCAGCAGTCGGACAGGGCGGGCCACTGAAGCTTTCTTT	CASSRTGRATEAFF
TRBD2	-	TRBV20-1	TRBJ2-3	TGCAGTGCTAGAGATCCCTCTAGCGGGAGCCTCACAGATACGCAGTATTTT	CSARDPSSGSLTDTQYF
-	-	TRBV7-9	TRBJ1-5	TGTGCCAGCTCTCGCGACGGGAATCAGCCCCAGCATTTT	CASSRDGNQPQHF
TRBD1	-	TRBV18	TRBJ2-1	TGTGCCAGCTCACCACCGGTTGGGACAGCCTCCTACAATGAGCAGTTCTTC	CASSPPVGTASYNEQFF
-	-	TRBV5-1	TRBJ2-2	TGCGCCAGCAGCTTAGACAGCTCGAACACCGGGGAGCTGTTTTTT	CASSLDSSNTGELFF
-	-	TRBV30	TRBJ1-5	TGTGCCTGGAGGGAACAAAGAAATCAGCCCCAGCATTTT	CAWREQRNQPQHF
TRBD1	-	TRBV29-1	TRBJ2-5	TGCAGCGTCCGCACAGGGGTCCAAGAGACCCAGTACTTC	CSVRTGVQETQYF
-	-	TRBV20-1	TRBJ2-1	TGCAGTGCTAGTGGGACTGCGGAGAGGAAGTTCTTC	CSASGTAERKFF
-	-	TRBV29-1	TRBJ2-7	TGCAGCGTTGAAGATCTAACTATAGGCGAGCAGTACTTC	CSVEDLTIGEQYF
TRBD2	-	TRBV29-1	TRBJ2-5	TGCAGCGTTGATGGTCCTAGCGGGCAAGAGACCCAGTACTTC	CSVDGPSGQETQYF
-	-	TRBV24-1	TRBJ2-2	TGTGCCACCAGTGATCCTCCAGGTCGAGGGACCGGGGAGCTGTTTTTT	CATSDPPGRGTGELFF
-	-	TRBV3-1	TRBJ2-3	TGTGCCAGCAGCCTCCGGGTCACAGATACGCAGTATTTT	CASSLRVTDTQYF
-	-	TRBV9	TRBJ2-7	TGTGCCAGCAGCGTAGAGCCGGCGGGTACGGGGGAGCAGTACTTC	CASSVEPAGTGEQYF
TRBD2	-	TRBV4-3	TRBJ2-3	TGCGCCAGCAGCCAGACTAGCGGCACAGATACGCAGTATTTT	CASSQTSGTDTQYF
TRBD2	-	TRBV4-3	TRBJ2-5	TGCGCCAGCAGCCCCGGACTAGCGGGAGGCCGGGGGCAAGAGACCCAGTACTTC	CASSPGLAGGRGQETQYF
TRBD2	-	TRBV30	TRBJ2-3	TGTGCCTGGATACCGCGGGAGAGAACGTCCACAGATACGCAGTATTTT	CAWIPRERTSTDTQYF